This T cell receptor beta chain was sequenced for a study of memory CD4+ T cells and cytomegalovirus serostatus (dated by TCRdb to about 2019). Regarding the study in general: The cohort comprised about 33 healthy Belgian adults, 9 CMV seropositive and some 24 CMV seronegative. To replicate a published TCR-based CMV serostatus classifier, the researchers sequenced the CD4+ memory TCRbeta repertoires of a Belgian cohort whose cytomegalovirus serostatus was known. Study-wide findings and limitations: A median bootstrapped AUC of roughly 0.94 with a 95% CI of 0.76-1.00 was achieved on the Belgian cohort by the original-framework classifier. Only CD4+CD45RO+ memory cells were sequenced, in contrast to the original study, which included naive and memory CD4+ and CD8+ populations. The results were interpreted as suggesting that the CMV-associated TCR signature is mostly present in the CD4+ memory repertoire. For CMV serostatus prediction, a median bootstrapped AUC of about 0.94 was reached with the original framework, and a median bootstrapped AUC of about 0.9 was reached with a US-trained random forest. Among the 160 or so previously reported CMV-associated TCRbeta sequences, over 65 showed up in the CD4+ memory repertoires, with each one found in between one and five individuals.

Inclusive of the bounding cysteine and phenylalanine, the CDR3 is 15 residues long. The only DNA kept is the CDR3, 45 bases in frame from the first base. Reading the germline V gene gives CDR1 SGHRS and CDR2 YFSETQ. The junction shows trimming of 4 bases on V and 1 base on J, plus 12 bases between the germline ends. This clone was seen only a few times. Its cognate antigen has yet to be identified. No per-base quality is available; no much larger clone lies one base away. Genomic DNA was extracted from sorted cells with the Quick-DNA Microprep Kit. Amplification of TCRbeta DNA was done with the immunoSEQ hsTCRbeta kit, following the protocol from the manufacturer. TCRbeta libraries were sequenced on an Illumina MiSeq instrument. As for the original processing: Once out-of-frame sequences had been removed, millions of distinct TCRbeta sequences were left, which works out to an average of roughly 72,000 per individual. Each individual was scored according to the count of about 150 previously reported CMV-associated TCRbeta sequences and the total productive distinct TCRbeta count. A beta-binomial model was reimplemented in Python, and scikit-learn random forests with default parameters were trained on US cohort data. Classifier performance on the Belgian cohort was reported as the median AUC with percentile confidence intervals calculated over 10,000 bootstrap iterations. TCRdb took this table from immuneACCESS and kept in-frame rearrangements with V and J called. Such tables lack part of the clones; where checked against another copy, unresolved V genes explain under half of the gap, and the rest is unexplained. That table furnishes V, J and clone size, whereas the DNA furnished D and trimming. This sample has some 41,000 clones in its table, and over 60% of those were observed once. Together, the top ten hold 5% to 7.5% of the sample.

A FACSAria II was used to sort memory CD4+ T cells, defined as single viable CD3+CD4+CD8-CD45RO+ cells. CMV serostatus was determined using a Roche Elecsys assay that detects serum IgG against CMV pp150, pp28, p38 and p52. After thawing, total CD4+ T cells were enriched by positive selection with CD4 magnetic microbeads. The samples came from a different study that was designed specifically to examine the CD4+ T cell memory repertoire. Peripheral blood mononuclear cells were isolated and cryopreserved following standard operating procedures; serum was stored at -80 °C. Staining used CD3-PerCP (BW264/56), CD4-APC (RPA-T4), CD45RO-PE (UCHT1) and CD8-Pacific Orange (3B5) antibodies, with Sytox blue excluding non-viable cells.

The sequencing input was memory CD4+ T cells from blood. The clonotype comes from an adult in good health and CMV-seronegative. The sequence joins TRBV5-1 to TRBJ2-1; a weak D assignment points to TRBD2 (6 bases agree). The bases are TGCGCCAGCAGCGGGGACTCGGGATCCTACAATGAGCAGTTCTTC. The encoded protein is CASSGDSGSYNEQFF.